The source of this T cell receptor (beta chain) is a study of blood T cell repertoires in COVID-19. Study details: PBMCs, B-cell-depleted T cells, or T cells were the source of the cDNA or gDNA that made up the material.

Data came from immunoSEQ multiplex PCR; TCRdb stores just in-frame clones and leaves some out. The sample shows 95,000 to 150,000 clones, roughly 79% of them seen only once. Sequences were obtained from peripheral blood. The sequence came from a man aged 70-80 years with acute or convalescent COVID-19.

CDR3 amino acids: CASSQVTGHTIYF. The CDR3 bases are TGCGCCAGCAGCCAAGTAACGGGTCACACCATATATTTT. The chain couples TRBV4-3 to TRBJ1-3; D is unresolved. The germline V gene has CDR1 LGHNA and CDR2 YSLEER. The CDR3 sequence is 13 residues long. Trimming took off 1 base at V and 8 bases at J, with 9 bases between the two ends.